These 4 T cell receptor beta chains came from one sample sequenced in a study of low-dose radiotherapy and immunotherapy resistance in tumors. Alpha- and beta-chain coverage of first-strand cDNA came from TRAV- and TRBV-specific primers. With a constant-region primer and a V-primer adapter, TCRs were subjected to approximately 20 PCR cycles of amplification. MiXCR was run by TCRdb on the reads, yielding one entry per CDR3 protein. The top ten hold 0.95% to 1.3% of the sample, which has tens of thousands of distinct CDR3 sequences, roughly 9% seen once. Described time point: before trial treatment. Material: PBMCs, obtained before treatment. These receptors came from a male donor with prostate cancer.

In this sample, this clonotype turned up many times. The chain uses TRBV12-3 or TRBV12-4 and TRBJ2-7, with D perhaps matching TRBD2 (5 bases). Trimming pared 6 bases from V and 5 bases from J, leaving 20 bases between. The CDR3 sequence is 15 residues long. The CDR3 nucleotides read TGTGCCAGCAGGGTGCATGGGAGACCGGGGAACGAGCAGTACTTC. Its translation is CASRVHGRPGNEQYF.

Ten or more counts support this clonotype. V usage is TRBV19 and J usage is TRBJ1-1; possible D gene TRBD1, 5 bases. The ends were cut back, 6 bases at V and 4 bases at J, with 21 bases in the middle. The CDR3 contains 16 residues. Germline V CDR1 and CDR2: LNHDA, SQIVND (reference sequence). CDR3 coding DNA: TGTGCCAGTAGCGAGAGATCAGCAGGGTACTTCACTGAAGCTTTCTTT. Translated: CASSERSAGYFTEAFF.

In its sample, this clonotype was seen many times. The V call is TRBV3-1, the J call TRBJ1-1, with 7 bases aligning to TRBD1. J was trimmed by 1 base and V by 5 bases; bases with no gene match: 4. Germline V gives CDR1 LGHDT, CDR2 YNNKEL (reference sequence). The CDR3 runs to 14 residues. The CDR3 spells CASSAGQPNTEAFF. CDR3 DNA sequence: TGTGCCAGCAGCGCGGGACAGCCGAACACTGAAGCTTTCTTT.

This clonotype came up many times. The DNA of the CDR3 is TGTGCCAGCAGCTTGTACAGGGGTTACGAGCAGTACTTC. This translates into CASSLYRGYEQYF. The chain is built from TRBV7-9 and TRBJ2-7; the match to TRBD1 covers 7 bases. Germline-derived CDR1 and CDR2 are SEHNR and FQNEAQ (reference sequence). The trim removed 3 bases at V and 4 bases at J, leaving 3 bases unmatched. The CDR3 covers 13 residues.